A single sample is the source of the 15 T cell receptor beta chains below, sequenced in a study of T cell clonality in common variable immunodeficiency. Profiling relied on immunoSEQ multiplex PCR, and the TCRdb table lists in-frame clones only, not all of them. The sample lists fewer than 75,000 clones, none appearing once, the ten largest making up 1.7%. The sequenced sample was peripheral blood mononuclear cells. These receptors originate from a person aged 18 to 70 in good health.

The sample holds many counts of this clone. This sequence may be a read error, since a much larger clone differs from it by one base. The read terminates 3 residues ahead of where the CDR3 ends, so the germline J gene completes it. At the DNA level, this CDR3 is encoded by other sequences in the same sample as well. The chain employs TRBV7-8 and TRBJ1-2; TRBD1 matches 7 bases. The CDR3 loop spans 17 amino acids. CDR1 and CDR2 from the germline V gene are SGHVS and FQNEAQ. The CDR3 DNA, read in part, is TGCGCCAGCAGCCGGAAAGGCCGGGACAGAAGTAACTATGGC. This codes for CASSRKGRDRSNYG. From start to end, the CDR3 is CASSRKGRDRSNYGYTF.

This clone was recorded many times. The read terminates 3 residues before the CDR3 end, so the remaining end is supplied by the germline J gene. The rearrangement uses TRBV6-4 and TRBJ2-3; 7 nucleotides align to TRBD2. Germline V gene lookup returns CDR1 MRHNA and CDR2 SNTAGT. The CDR3 has 15 residues. Trimming cost V 6 bases and J 1 base; bases outside gene matches: 7. The CDR3 loop reads CASSPSAGGTDTQYF. CDR3 bases read: TGTGCCAGCAGCCCGTCGGCGGGAGGCACAGATACG.

This clone was detected many times. The read comes to an end 3 residues before the CDR3 does, leaving the germline J gene to fill in the end. This chain uses TRBV19 with TRBJ2-5; TRBD2 matches 14 bases. The junction had 8 bases not matched to a gene; V was cut back by 4 bases and J by 7 bases. From germline, CDR1 is LNHDA and CDR2 SQIVND (reference sequence). This CDR3 region has 16 residues. CDR3 bases read: TGTGCCAGTAGTAAGACTAGCGGGAGGGCTGGGGGGACC. It translates to CASSKTSGRAGGT. Given in full, the CDR3 is CASSKTSGRAGGTQYF. Together with reference TRBV19 and TRBJ2-5, the CDR3 gives the full variable domain: DGGITQSPKYLFRKEGQNVTLSCEQNLNHDAMYWYRQDPGQGLRLIYYSQIVNDFQKGDIAEGYSVSREKKESFPLTVTSAQKNPTAFYLCASSKTSGRAGGTQYFGPGTRLLVL.

This clone was picked up a small number of times. The read finishes 3 residues shy of the CDR3 end, and the germline J gene is used to complete it. The chain joins TRBV2 to TRBJ1-6; 10 positions agree with TRBD1. The ends lost 6 bases at V and 5 bases at J; junction bases unmatched: 7. The CDR3 covers 16 residues. Germline V lookup: CDR1 SNHLY, CDR2 FYNNEI. Partial CDR3 DNA: TGTGCCAGCAGACCCCGGGACAGGGGCCATAATTCACCC. Protein: CASRPRDRGHNSP. The full CDR3 protein reads CASRPRDRGHNSPLHF.

In this sample, this clone turned up many times. The CDR3 end falls 3 residues outside the read, so it is completed with the germline J gene. V gene TRBV7-2 combines with J gene TRBJ2-7, with D perhaps matching TRBD1 (6 bases). The V and J ends lost 5 bases and 2 bases respectively, with 16 bases between them. This CDR3 is 15 amino acids long. Germline CDR1 reads SGHTA; CDR2 reads FQGNSA. The sequenced CDR3 bases are TGTGCCAGCAGCCTCAGGACAGTGTCCCCCTACGAG. Protein sequence: CASSLRTVSPYE. The whole CDR3 sequence is CASSLRTVSPYEQYF. Supplemented by reference TRBV7-2 and TRBJ2-7, the full variable domain reads GAGVSQSPSNKVTEKGKDVELRCDPISGHTALYWYRQSLGQGLEFLIYFQGNSAPDKSGLPSDRFSAERTGGSVSTLTIQRTQQEDSAVYLCASSLRTVSPYEQYFGPGTRLTVT.

This clone has ten or more counts. The CDR3 end lies 3 residues beyond the end of the read and is filled in from the germline J gene. The chain couples TRBV30 to TRBJ1-1; D remains ambiguous. The CDR3 is 17 residues long. Germline values: CDR1 GTSNPN, CDR2 SVGIG (reference sequence). The ends were cut back, 2 bases at V and 1 base at J, with 20 bases in the middle. The CDR3 here is CAWSRIGRSFQNTEAFF. The DNA read from the CDR3 is TGTGCCTGGAGTAGGATAGGCAGGAGTTTTCAGAACACTGAA.

Ten or more counts support this clone. Read data end 3 residues before the CDR3 end; the end is taken from the germline J gene. The gene calls are TRBV4-2 and TRBJ2-7, with a tentative D call TRBD2 (6 bases). Germline lookup yields CDR1 LGHNA and CDR2 YNFKEQ. This CDR3 spans 18 amino acids. V was clipped by 1 base and J by 1 base, with 20 bases between them. The part of the CDR3 DNA that was read is TGTGCCAGCAGCCAAGTAGGAGGGCAGGGAGGATGGTCCTACGAG. It translates to CASSQVGGQGGWSYE. The whole CDR3 protein is CASSQVGGQGGWSYEQYF.

This clone was counted at least ten times. The read terminates 3 residues before the CDR3 end, so the remaining end is supplied by the germline J gene. The rearrangement uses TRBV12-3 or TRBV12-4 and TRBJ2-7; D not certain. The CDR3 totals 12 residues. Trimming removed 2 bases at V and 6 bases at J, with 8 bases between. The part of the CDR3 DNA that was read is TGTGCCAGCAGTTTACCCGTCGGCGAG. This sequence encodes CASSLPVGE. The entire CDR3 sequence reads CASSLPVGEQYF.

This clone was detected many times. The sequence runs out 3 residues before the end of the CDR3; the remainder is reconstructed from the germline J gene. The chain combines TRBV7-8 with TRBJ2-5, with 10 bases identical to TRBD1. Germline V CDR1 and CDR2: SGHVS, FQNEAQ. V shed 3 bases, J shed 4 bases, and the junction held 8 bases outside the gene matches. The CDR3 spans 16 residues. The sequenced part of the CDR3 DNA is TGTGCCAGCAGCTTCCAGAGGGACAGGGGTCGAGAGACC. It is translated as CASSFQRDRGRET. The CDR3 as a whole reads CASSFQRDRGRETQYF.

In its sample, this clone was seen many times. The read falls 3 residues short of the CDR3 end, and the missing part is taken from the germline J gene. The rearrangement uses TRBV10-3 and TRBJ1-6, with TRBD1 as a possible D gene (6 bases). The CDR3 loop spans 18 amino acids. With 2 bases removed from V and 1 base from J, the gap between germline ends came to 15 bases. Germline assignment: CDR1 ENHRY and CDR2 SYGVKD. Incomplete CDR3 DNA: TGTGCCATCAGTGAGCTACAGGGTACACAGTCCTATAATTCACCC. It translates to CAISELQGTQSYNSP. The whole CDR3 sequence is CAISELQGTQSYNSPLHF.

This clone was found many times. The CDR3 end lies 3 residues beyond the end of the read and is filled in from the germline J gene. The chain uses TRBV20-1 and TRBJ2-7; 9 nucleotides match TRBD2. The V gene end was trimmed by 3 bases and the J gene end by 5 bases; junction bases not matched to a gene: 5. The CDR3 length is 13 residues. The germline gives CDR1 DFQATT, CDR2 SNEGSKA (reference sequence). The CDR3 region is CSARTSGTHEQYF. CDR3 DNA, as far as it was read: TGCAGTGCTAGGACTAGCGGTACCCACGAG.

This clone was observed many times. Mismatch with germline at one junction end may stem from a read error. Sequencing ends 3 residues short of the CDR3 end; the germline J gene provides the rest. The chain employs TRBV7-7 and TRBJ2-5; D uncertain. CDR1 is SSHAT, CDR2 FNYEAQ, per germline (reference sequence). This CDR3 contains 12 residues. The CDR3 loop is CASSNNQETQYF. The covered CDR3 bases are TGTGCTAGCAGCAACAACCAAGAGACC.

This clone was counted at least ten times. From the germline J gene comes the end of the CDR3, since the read stops 3 residues before it. The J gene is TRBJ1-1, the V gene TRBV19, with a possible D match to TRBD1 (6 bases). Trimming removed 6 bases from V and 6 bases from J, with 17 bases in between. CDR1 and CDR2 (germline): LNHDA, SQIVND (reference sequence). The CDR3 spans 14 residues. The part of the CDR3 DNA that was read is TGTGCCAGTAGACTCAATGAACAGGGTCCTGAA. Its translation: CASRLNEQGPE. The CDR3 in its entirety is CASRLNEQGPEAFF.

With regard to this clone: The CDR3 end is not reached by the read, which stops 3 residues before it; the germline J gene fills it in. The rearrangement links TRBV5-1 to TRBJ2-3, with D unclear. V was clipped by 4 bases and J by 1 base, with 13 bases between them. The CDR3 spans 15 residues. CDR1 is SGHRS and CDR2 is YFSETQ in the germline V gene. CDR3 DNA, as far as it was read: TGCGCCAGCAGCCGCCCCGGTATCGGCACAGATACG. Its translation: CASSRPGIGTDT. The whole CDR3 reads CASSRPGIGTDTQYF. Filled out from reference TRBV5-1 and TRBJ2-3, the complete variable domain reads KAGVTQTPRYLIKTRGQQVTLSCSPISGHRSVSWYQQTPGQGLQFLFEYFSETQRNKGNFPGRFSGRQFSNSRSEMNVSTLELGDSALYLCASSRPGIGTDTQYFGPGTRLTVL.

This clone occurred many times. The CDR3 sequence: CASSPQGYEQYF. The CDR3 DNA, read in part, is TGTGCCAGTAGTCCTCAGGGCTACGAG. This sequence joins TRBV19 and TRBJ2-7; weak D call: TRBD1 (5 bases). Read sequence stops 3 residues before the CDR3 end, and the germline J gene provides the missing end. CDR3 length: 12 amino acids. The V gene lost 5 bases and the J gene lost 3 bases, with 8 bases spanning the gap. The germline gives CDR1 LNHDA, CDR2 SQIVND (reference sequence).